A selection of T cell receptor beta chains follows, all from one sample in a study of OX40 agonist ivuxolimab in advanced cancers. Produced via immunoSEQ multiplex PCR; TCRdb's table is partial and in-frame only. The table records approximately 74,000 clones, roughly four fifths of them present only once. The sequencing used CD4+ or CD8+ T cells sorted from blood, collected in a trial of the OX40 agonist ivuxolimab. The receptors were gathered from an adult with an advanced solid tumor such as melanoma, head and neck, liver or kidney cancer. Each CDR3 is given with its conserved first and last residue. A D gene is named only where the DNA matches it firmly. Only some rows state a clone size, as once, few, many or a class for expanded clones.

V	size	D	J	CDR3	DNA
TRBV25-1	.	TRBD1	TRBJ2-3	CASRSDRGAADTQYF	TGTGCCAGCAGATCGGACAGGGGGGCCGCAGATACGCAGTATTTT
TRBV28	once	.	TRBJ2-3	CASKFPGTDTQYF	TGTGCCAGCAAGTTCCCGGGCACAGATACGCAGTATTTT
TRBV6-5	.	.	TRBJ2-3	CASSSPGADTQYF	TGTGCCAGCAGTTCCCCGGGTGCAGATACGCAGTATTTT
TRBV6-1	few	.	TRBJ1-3	CASDRGDSGNTIYF	TGTGCCAGCGATAGGGGAGACTCTGGAAACACCATATATTTT
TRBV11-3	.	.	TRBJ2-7	CASSLGQGDEQYF	TGTGCCAGCAGCTTAGGGCAGGGCGACGAGCAGTACTTC
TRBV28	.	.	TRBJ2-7	CASLGIGSGYEQYF	TGTGCCAGCCTGGGTATAGGGAGCGGCTACGAGCAGTACTTC
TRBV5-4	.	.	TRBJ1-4	CASSQTTGLKEKLFF	TGTGCCAGCAGCCAAACAACAGGGTTGAAGGAAAAACTGTTTTTT
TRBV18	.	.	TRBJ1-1	CASSHGETGTIMNTEAFF	TGTGCCAGCTCACACGGGGAGACAGGAACAATAATGAACACTGAAGCTTTCTTT
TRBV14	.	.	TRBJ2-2	CASSQTGTARPGELFF	TGTGCCAGCAGCCAAACCGGGACGGCGAGACCCGGGGAGCTGTTTTTT
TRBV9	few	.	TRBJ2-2	CASSGTNTGELFF	TGTGCCAGCAGCGGAACAAACACCGGGGAGCTGTTTTTT
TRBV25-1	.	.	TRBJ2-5	CASIEPNKETQYF	TGTGCCAGCATTGAACCAAACAAAGAGACCCAGTACTTC
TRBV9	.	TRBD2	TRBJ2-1	CASSVGSLAGSYNEQFF	TGTGCCAGCAGCGTAGGATCCCTAGCGGGAAGCTACAATGAGCAGTTCTTC
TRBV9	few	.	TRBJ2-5	CASSTRQTSQETQYF	TGTGCCAGCAGCACTCGACAGACATCACAAGAGACCCAGTACTTC
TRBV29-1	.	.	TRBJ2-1	CSVEVGSHLRNEQFF	TGCAGCGTTGAGGTAGGTAGCCACTTGCGAAATGAGCAGTTCTTC
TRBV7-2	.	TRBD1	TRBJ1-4	CASSPGQGSEKLFF	TGTGCCAGCAGCCCCGGACAGGGCTCTGAAAAACTGTTTTTT
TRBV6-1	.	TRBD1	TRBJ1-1	CASSETWSGQVGNTEAFF	TGTGCCAGCAGTGAAACCTGGTCAGGACAGGTGGGGAACACTGAAGCTTTCTTT
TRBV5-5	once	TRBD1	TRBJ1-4	CASQSGTGQTNEKLFF	TGTGCCAGCCAATCAGGGACAGGGCAAACTAATGAAAAACTGTTTTTT
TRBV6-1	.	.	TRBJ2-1	CASSEGWGISYNEQFF	TGTGCCAGCAGTGAAGGGTGGGGGATATCCTACAATGAGCAGTTCTTC
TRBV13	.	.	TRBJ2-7	CASSPRLSAYPNEQYF	TGTGCCAGCAGCCCCCGCCTGTCGGCCTACCCTAACGAGCAGTACTTC
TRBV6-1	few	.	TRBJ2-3	CASSSTDTQYF	TGTGCCAGCAGTTCCACAGATACGCAGTATTTT
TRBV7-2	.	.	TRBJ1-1	CASSLQHRGDTEAFF	TGTGCCAGCAGTTTGCAGCACCGGGGGGACACTGAAGCTTTCTTT
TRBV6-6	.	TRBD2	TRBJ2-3	CASSYGRGGLLDTQYF	TGTGCCAGCAGTTACGGTCGGGGGGGGCTTTTAGATACGCAGTATTTT
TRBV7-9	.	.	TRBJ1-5	CASSLGTDSNQPQHF	TGTGCCAGCAGCTTAGGGACCGATAGCAATCAGCCCCAGCATTTT
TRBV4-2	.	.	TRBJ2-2	CASSQPTANTGELFF	TGTGCCAGCAGCCAACCTACAGCAAACACCGGGGAGCTGTTTTTT
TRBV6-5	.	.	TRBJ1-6	CASSYSGPYNSPLHF	TGTGCCAGCAGTTACTCCGGGCCTTATAATTCACCCCTCCACTTT
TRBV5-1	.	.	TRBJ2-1	CASSRTPRGDNYNEQFF	TGCGCCAGCAGCCGCACCCCCAGGGGTGATAACTACAATGAGCAGTTCTTC
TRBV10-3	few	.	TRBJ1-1	CAIMRGTEAFF	TGTGCCATCATGCGGGGGACTGAAGCTTTCTTT
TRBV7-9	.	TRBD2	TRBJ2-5	CASSFPLAGGIYQETQYF	TGTGCCAGCAGCTTCCCACTAGCGGGGGGCATATACCAAGAGACCCAGTACTTC
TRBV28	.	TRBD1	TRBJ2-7	CASSDGQGVYEQYF	TGTGCCAGCAGTGACGGACAGGGGGTGTACGAGCAGTACTTC
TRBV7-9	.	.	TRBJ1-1	CASSLRGDTEAFF	TGTGCCAGCAGCCTGAGGGGGGACACTGAAGCTTTCTTT
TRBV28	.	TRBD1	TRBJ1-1	CATHRGQGRTFF	TGTGCCACACACAGGGGCCAGGGTCGGACTTTCTTT
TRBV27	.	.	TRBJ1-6	CASSFSNPNSPLHF	TGTGCCAGCAGTTTTTCAAACCCTAATTCACCCCTCCACTTT
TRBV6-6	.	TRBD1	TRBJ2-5	CASSYAGQGLETQYF	TGTGCCAGCAGTTACGCTGGACAGGGTTTGGAGACCCAGTACTTC
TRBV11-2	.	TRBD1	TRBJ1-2	CASSPGTGRYTF	TGTGCCAGCAGCCCGGGGACAGGGCGCTACACCTTC
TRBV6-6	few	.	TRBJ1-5	CASSYSDSRYQPQHF	TGTGCCAGCAGTTATTCGGACTCTCGGTATCAGCCCCAGCATTTT
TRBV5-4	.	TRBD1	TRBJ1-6	CASSSPGQGTASPLHF	TGTGCCAGCAGCTCCCCGGGACAGGGGACGGCTTCACCCCTCCACTTT
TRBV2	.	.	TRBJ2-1	CATSVYLSSYNEQFF	TGTGCCACATCGGTCTATTTGAGCTCCTACAATGAGCAGTTCTTC
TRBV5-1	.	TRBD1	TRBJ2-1	CASRPTGPSSYNEQFF	TGCGCCAGCAGACCGACAGGGCCCAGCTCCTACAATGAGCAGTTCTTC
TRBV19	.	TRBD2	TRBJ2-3	CASSLPSGGAPDTQYF	TGTGCCAGTAGTCTACCTAGCGGGGGGGCCCCAGATACGCAGTATTTT
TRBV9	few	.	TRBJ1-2	CASSADGGGWGYTF	TGTGCCAGCAGCGCGGACGGAGGAGGATGGGGCTACACCTTC
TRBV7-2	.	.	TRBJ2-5	CASSLDQGGQETQYF	TGTGCCAGCAGCTTAGACCAGGGGGGCCAAGAGACCCAGTACTTC
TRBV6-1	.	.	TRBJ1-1	CASSEYPSTEAFF	TGTGCCAGCAGTGAGTATCCTTCGACTGAAGCTTTCTTT
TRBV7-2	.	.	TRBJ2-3	CASSERERGYGTQYF	TGTGCCAGCAGCGAGAGGGAGCGAGGGTACGGTACGCAGTATTTT
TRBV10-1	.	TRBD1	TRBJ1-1	CASSESPRGQGTEAFF	TGCGCCAGCAGTGAGTCCCCCCGGGGACAGGGGACTGAAGCTTTCTTT
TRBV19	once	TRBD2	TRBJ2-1	CASSNTWTSGYDEQFF	TGTGCCAGTAGTAATACGTGGACTAGCGGATACGATGAGCAGTTCTTC
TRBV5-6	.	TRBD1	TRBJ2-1	CASSPRDRGSYDEQFF	TGTGCCAGCAGCCCCCGGGACAGGGGATCCTACGATGAGCAGTTCTTC
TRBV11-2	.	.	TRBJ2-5	CASRPRLTEETQYF	TGTGCCAGCAGACCGAGACTGACGGAAGAGACCCAGTACTTC
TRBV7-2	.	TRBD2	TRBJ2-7	CASNSGTATYEQYF	TGTGCCAGCAACAGCGGGACGGCTACCTACGAGCAGTACTTC
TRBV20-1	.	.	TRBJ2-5	CSARGGETQYF	TGCAGTGCTAGGGGTGGGGAGACCCAGTACTTC